This T cell receptor beta chain was captured by sequencing in a study of blood T cell repertoires in COVID-19 (dated by TCRdb to the early 2020s). Regarding the study in general: The collaborator samples originated in the United States, Italy and Spain and spanned the acute and convalescent phases of COVID-19. The prospective study material was composed of cDNA or gDNA derived from T cells, B-cell-depleted T cells, or PBMCs. The dataset comprised deeply sampled blood TCRbeta repertoires from subjects exposed to, actively infected with, or recovered from COVID-19. A freely available public database, intended as a resource for researchers studying the immune response to SARS-CoV-2, is where the repertoires were released. Samples came from the ongoing ImmuneRACE study (first 160 participants) plus 1,254 subjects from 6 global collaborators. The sample metadata nearly always contained a de-identified subject ID, COVID-19 status, age in years and sex. Where available, HLA class I and class II types were obtained from metadata supplied by the sample provider rather than from assay-based typing. Overall results and qualifications from the work: How much clinical and demographic metadata was included differed by source and by participant, and the metadata was provided uncurated.

TCRbeta CDR3 regions were amplified from genomic DNA using the immunoSEQ Assay, a bias-controlled multiplex PCR. Per the authors' processing: Within the assay, amplification of reference gene primers was used to estimate how many nucleated cells each sample contained. To quantify the absolute abundance of each unique TCRbeta CDR3 rearrangement, sequence reads were collapsed and filtered. For each sample, productive Simpson clonality was calculated by taking the square root of Simpson's diversity index across productive rearrangements. TCRdb carries this immuneACCESS record with in-frame sequences only. Its versions omit some clonotypes, under half of them owing to an unresolved V gene in the studies checked, with the rest unexplained. V and J calls plus clone size are reproduced from that table; the DNA served to infer D and trimming. The table for this sample lists some 100,000 clones; 70% to 85% of them were counted only once. Of the sample, 7% to 9.5% is held by the ten largest clones.

Trimming takes 3 bases off V and 2 bases off J; junction bases not matched to a gene: 11. Counted from cysteine to phenylalanine, this CDR3 has 18 amino acids. Here the CDR3 DNA is all that survives: 54 bases in frame from base 1. Taken from the germline V gene, the CDR1 and CDR2 loops are MDHEN and SYDVKM. For this clone: Its antigen has not been determined. Base-call qualities are not available, and no considerably larger clone is one nucleotide away.

Whole blood was collected in K2EDTA tubes by collaborating institutions according to the institutions' own protocols. For TCRbeta analysis, collaborators shipped samples in one of three forms: frozen whole blood, isolated PBMCs, or DNA extracted from either of those sample types. The receptor was isolated from a woman aged 80 or over with active or convalescent COVID-19. This sequence uses TRBV28 and TRBJ1-4, with TRBD1 matching 8 junction bases. The specimen was peripheral blood. The sequenced DNA is TGTGCCAGCAGTTTCCTGACAGGGGCGAGGAGCACTAATGAAAAACTGTTTTTT. This is translated as CASSFLTGARSTNEKLFF.